Below are 21 T cell receptor beta chains sequenced from a single sample in a study of CD8+CD57+ T cells in acquired aplastic anemia. Both TCR beta VDJ combination and CDR3 sequence profiling were carried out. Genomic DNA was the template for this profiling. Each CDR3 protein gets one entry after TCRdb re-called the reads with MiXCR. Of about half a million distinct CDR3 sequences in the sample, over 25% are singletons; the top ten hold nearly 0.85%. Patients chosen for sequencing had shown CD8+CD57+ cell expansion by flow cytometry. Sequencing was done on a sample of sorted CD4+, CD8+, or CD8+CD57+ T cells (not recorded which) from PBMCs. Source of these receptors: a human donor with aplastic anemia.

This clonotype showed up many times. The rearrangement uses TRBV12-3 or TRBV12-4 and TRBJ1-2; D perhaps matches TRBD1 (5 bases). V lost 4 bases and J 6 bases, leaving 12 bases between the germline ends. The CDR3 is made up of 13 amino acids. Here the CDR3 DNA reads TGTGCCAGCAGTTCGGGGGTAATGGATGGCTACACCTTC. Protein: CASSSGVMDGYTF.

To note about this clonotype: It is likely a read error, because the conserved phenylalanine at the end of the CDR3 is missing. The chain has TRBV14 and TRBJ2-4; D uncertain. CDR1 is SGHDN and CDR2 is FVKESK in the germline V gene. This CDR3 comprises 13 residues. Trimming removed 2 bases from V and 8 bases from J, with 10 bases in between. The CDR3 coding sequence is TGTGCCAGCAGCCAATTCTTGGTGGACATTCAGTACCTC. This encodes CASSQFLVDIQYL.

The chain has TRBV10-1 and TRBJ2-3; 8 bases line up with TRBD2. V shed 11 bases, J shed 1 base, and the junction held 5 bases outside the gene matches. The CDR3 runs 13 residues. Germline V CDR1 and CDR2: WNHNN, SYGVQD (reference sequence). The CDR3 loop reads CADGGGRTDTQYF. Written as DNA, the CDR3 is TGCGCCGACGGGGGGGGTCGCACAGATACGCAGTATTTT.

V gene TRBV25-1 combines with J gene TRBJ2-5, with a tentative D call TRBD1 (6 bases). V was pared by 6 bases and J by 5 bases, with 25 bases between. CDR3 length: 17 amino acids. Per germline, CDR1 MGHDK and CDR2 SYGVNS. The CDR3 here is CASSPRGLPSGGETQYF. The CDR3 bases are TGTGCCAGCAGCCCAAGAGGGCTTCCTTCTGGGGGCGAGACCCAGTACTTC.

V and J are TRBV25-1 and TRBJ2-1, with 15 positions matching TRBD2. This CDR3 contains 16 residues. Germline V CDR1 and CDR2: MGHDK, SYGVNS. Trimming cost V 2 bases and J 9 bases; bases outside gene matches: 5. CDR3 sequence (DNA): TGTGCCAGCAGTGAAAACGGACTAGCGGGAGGGCGTGAGCAGTTCTTC. This translates into CASSENGLAGGREQFF.

The CDR3 is CATSLPWGSSYNEQFF. CDR3 in DNA: TGTGCCACCTCCCTCCCGTGGGGAAGCTCCTACAATGAGCAGTTCTTC. V usage is TRBV19 and J usage is TRBJ2-1; D not certain. V was clipped by 10 bases and J by 0 bases, with 19 bases between them. The germline CDR1 and CDR2 sequences are LNHDA and SQIVND (reference sequence). This CDR3 spans 16 amino acids.

The chain has TRBV6-4 and TRBJ1-2; 8 nucleotides line up with TRBD1. The CDR3 loop spans 12 amino acids. In germline, CDR1 is MRHNA, CDR2 SNTAGT. Trimming at V came to 8 bases and at J to 8 bases, leaving 7 bases not matched to a gene. CDR3 nucleotides: TGTGCCAGCCTCAGGGGGCCGGGGGGCTACACCTTC. Protein: CASLRGPGGYTF.

This chain links TRBV24-1 with TRBJ1-5; 8 positions agree with TRBD1. V was clipped by 9 bases and J by 7 bases; unmatched bases: 7. This CDR3 is 13 amino acids long. The germline gives CDR1 KGHDR, CDR2 SFDVKD. The CDR3 protein is CATSDRDDQPQHF. The CDR3 DNA follows: TGTGCCACCTCGGACAGGGACGACCAGCCCCAGCATTTT.

This chain links TRBV11-2 with TRBJ2-7; D might be TRBD1 (6 bases). CDR3 size: 16 residues. Germline assignment: CDR1 SGHAT and CDR2 FQNNGV. Trimming took off 2 bases at V and 1 base at J, with 15 bases between the two ends. The CDR3 reads CASSLRPEQGSYEQYF. DNA for the CDR3: TGTGCCAGCAGCTTACGGCCAGAACAGGGATCCTACGAGCAGTACTTC. Filled out from reference TRBV11-2 and TRBJ2-7, the complete variable domain reads EAGVAQSPRYKIIEKRQSVAFWCNPISGHATLYWYQQILGQGPKLLIQFQNNGVVDDSQLPKDRFSAERLKGVDSTLKIQPAKLEDSAVYLCASSLRPEQGSYEQYFGPGTRLTVT.

This clonotype was picked up a small number of times. As DNA, the CDR3 is TGCAGTGCAAGGACTAGCGGGCCCGGGGAGCTGTTTTTT. It translates to CSARTSGPGELFF. The rearrangement joins TRBV20-1 to TRBJ2-2; 11 bases agree with TRBD2. Germline-derived CDR1 and CDR2 are DFQATT and SNEGSKA (reference sequence). J was trimmed by 6 bases and V by 6 bases; bases with no gene match: 3. The CDR3 runs to 13 residues.

This clonotype has only a few counts. The genes are TRBV11-2 and TRBJ2-7, with TRBD1 matching 7 bases. The trim removed 1 base at V and 3 bases at J, leaving 9 bases unmatched. CDR1 SGHAT and CDR2 FQNNGV come from the germline V gene. The CDR3 runs to 16 residues. The CDR3 sequence is CASSLGTPTGYYEQYF. The CDR3 nucleotides are TGTGCCAGCAGCTTAGGAACCCCGACAGGGTACTACGAGCAGTACTTC.

To note about this clonotype: A single base separates this from a much larger clone, so it may be a read error. The rearrangement uses TRBV20-1 and TRBJ1-5, with D unresolved. Germline V lookup: CDR1 DFQATT, CDR2 SNEGSKA (reference sequence). The CDR3 covers 12 residues. CDR3 amino acids: CGALIGNQPQHF. The CDR3 region has the DNA TGCGGTGCTCTAATTGGTAATCAGCCCCAGCATTTT.

This clonotype was seen only a few times. An end of the junction differs from the germline gene, which may be a read error. This chain uses TRBV10-1 with TRBJ2-7, with D unresolved. CDR3 size: 13 residues. CDR1 and CDR2 from the germline V gene are WNHNN and SYGVQD (reference sequence). CDR3 DNA: TGTGCCGGTTCGCGCGGCAAAGACTACGAGCAGTACTTC. Its protein product is CAGSRGKDYEQYF.

The rearrangement links TRBV30 to TRBJ1-1; D remains unclear. CDR3 size: 11 residues. Germline CDR1 is GTSNPN and CDR2 is SVGIG (reference sequence). The V and J ends lost 4 bases and 7 bases respectively, with 10 bases between them. The CDR3 DNA follows: TGTGCCTGGATGAAGGACTTTGAAGCTTTCTTT. Its translation: CAWMKDFEAFF.

In regard to this clonotype: Just one base apart from a much larger clone, this may be a read error. V usage is TRBV19 and J usage is TRBJ2-7; D is undetermined. V was pared by 9 bases and J by 3 bases, with 21 bases between. The V gene's germline CDR1 is LNHDA and CDR2 SQIVND (reference sequence). This CDR3 comprises 15 residues. The CDR3 nucleotides are TGTGCCAGCAGCCAAGATATCACCGACGGCTACGAGCAGTACTTC. Encoded protein: CASSQDITDGYEQYF.

The CDR3 DNA follows: TGCAGTGCGGATAAGGGACAGGGGCAGGGCACTGAAGCTTTCTTT. Protein product: CSADKGQGQGTEAFF. The gene calls are TRBV20-1 and TRBJ1-1; 10 bases fit TRBD1. CDR1 DFQATT and CDR2 SNEGSKA come from the germline V gene (reference sequence). V gave up 6 bases and J gave up 4 bases; unmatched junction bases: 11. The CDR3 is 15 residues long.

In this sample, this clonotype turned up many times. V usage is TRBV9 and J usage is TRBJ2-7, with 9 nucleotides matching TRBD1. The germline V gene has CDR1 SGDLS and CDR2 YYNGEE. There are 15 residues in the CDR3. The V gene end was trimmed by 2 bases and the J gene end by 2 bases; junction bases not matched to a gene: 5. The CDR3 DNA reads TGTGCCAGCAGCGTCCACTGGACAGGGGCCTACGAGCAGTACTTC. Its translation: CASSVHWTGAYEQYF.

The sample holds many counts of this clonotype. The rearrangement uses TRBV5-1 and TRBJ2-7; D unresolved. The CDR3 consists of 13 residues. The germline CDR1 and CDR2 sequences are SGHRS and YFSETQ. V was trimmed by 0 bases and J by 5 bases, leaving 9 bases between them. CDR3 in amino acids: CASSLVPSDEQYF. The CDR3 nucleotides read TGCGCCAGCAGCTTGGTCCCCTCTGACGAGCAGTACTTC.

This clonotype has a handful of counts. This sequence joins TRBV4-3 and TRBJ1-6; TRBD1 aligns across 7 bases. Unmatched junction bases numbered 5, after V lost 2 bases and J lost 4 bases. CDR1 is LGHNA, CDR2 YSLEER, per germline. The CDR3 contains 16 residues. The CDR3 region is CASSQILGQYNSPLHF. CDR3 coding DNA: TGCGCCAGCAGCCAAATATTGGGACAGTATAATTCACCCCTCCACTTT.

The gene calls are TRBV14 and TRBJ2-2, with 12 bases lining up with TRBD2. V dropped 6 bases and J dropped 5; count of bases not matched to a gene: 13. The length of the CDR3 is 18 residues. Germline V gene sequence: CDR1 SGHDN, CDR2 FVKESK. CDR3 sequence reads: CASRSSSGRAVWTGELFF. CDR3 DNA: TGTGCCAGCAGATCGTCTAGCGGGAGGGCCGTGTGGACCGGGGAGCTGTTTTTT.

In its sample, this clonotype was seen a few times. The genes are TRBV5-1 and TRBJ2-5; TRBD2 matches at 12 bases. The V gene's germline CDR1 is SGHRS and CDR2 YFSETQ. J was trimmed by 0 bases and V by 4 bases; bases with no gene match: 4. This CDR3 has 16 amino acids. The CDR3 reads CASSPGLAGNQETQYF. The CDR3 coding sequence is TGCGCCAGCAGCCCAGGACTAGCGGGGAACCAAGAGACCCAGTACTTC.